What follows describes a single T cell receptor (beta chain). The sample originates from a study of shared clonotypes between healthy human individuals. The method was immunoSEQ multiplex PCR; TCRdb's version includes in-frame clones alone and lacks a portion of them. The sample yields under 650,000 clones, less than 96% seen once. Germline V gene sequence: CDR1 ENHRY, CDR2 SYGVKD. The length of the CDR3 is 16 residues. V shed 2 bases, J shed 0 bases, and the junction held 0 bases outside the gene matches. This clonotype originated in a woman in her twenties or thirties in good health. V gene TRBV10-3 combines with J gene TRBJ1-4; 10 bases align to TRBD1. The sample was naive CD4+ T cells sorted from blood. Documented subset: CD45RA+ positively selected. CDR3 residues: CAISEGQGATNEKLFF. CDR3 DNA: TGTGCCATCAGTGAGGGACAGGGGGCAACTAATGAAAAACTGTTTTTT.